The 16 T cell receptor beta chains below come from one sample, sequenced in a study of T cell responses to AZD1222 COVID-19 vaccine. The method was immunoSEQ multiplex PCR; TCRdb's version includes in-frame clones alone and lacks a portion of them. Seen here are 97,000 or so clones, 80% to 95% observed once, and the top ten hold around 8.6%. The sequenced sample was peripheral blood, obtained 28 days after the second AZD1222 dose. These TCRs come from an adult who received the AZD1222 COVID-19 vaccine.

This CDR3 reads CASSIPWTGGNQPQHF. The CDR3 DNA sequence: TGTGCCAGTAGTATACCATGGACAGGGGGCAATCAGCCCCAGCATTTT. The chain carries TRBV19 and TRBJ1-5; 9 bases fit TRBD1. V lost 2 bases to trimming and J lost 2 bases; unmatched junction nucleotides: 4. The germline gives CDR1 LNHDA, CDR2 SQIVND (reference sequence). This CDR3 comprises 16 residues.

The V and J genes are TRBV2 and TRBJ1-1; 7 nucleotides match TRBD1. CDR1 SNHLY and CDR2 FYNNEI come from the germline V gene. V trimming: 5 bases; J trimming: 7 bases; junction bases outside the gene matches: 7. CDR3 length equals 13 residues. CDR3 sequence (DNA): TGTGCCAGCAGTCGACAGGGTTTGGGTGAAGCTTTCTTT. Residues: CASSRQGLGEAFF.

The V gene is TRBV13, the J gene TRBJ1-1; D is perhaps TRBD1 (6 bases). From germline, CDR1 is PRHDT and CDR2 FYEKMQ (reference sequence). Trimming took 5 bases from V and 4 from J, leaving 8 bases between them. This CDR3 contains 12 residues. The CDR3 protein is CASSRTATEAFF. In nucleotides, the CDR3 is TGTGCCAGCAGCAGGACAGCCACTGAAGCTTTCTTT.

V gene TRBV7-9 combines with J gene TRBJ2-1, with D perhaps matching TRBD1 (5 bases). The CDR3 covers 13 residues. Trimming left V 0 bases short and J 5 bases short, with 5 bases between. Germline values: CDR1 SEHNR, CDR2 FQNEAQ (reference sequence). CDR3 sequence reads: CASSLATDNEQFF. The CDR3 region has the DNA TGTGCCAGCAGCTTAGCGACAGACAATGAGCAGTTCTTC.

The sample holds one count of this clone. V gene TRBV5-1 combines with J gene TRBJ1-4; TRBD1 is a possible D gene (6 bases). In germline, CDR1 is SGHRS, CDR2 YFSETQ. CDR3 length: 15 amino acids. Trimming shortened V by 4 bases and J by 5 bases, and 15 bases separated the two germline ends. CDR3 sequence (DNA): TGCGCCAGCAGCCCGCCGGACAGAGACAATGAAAAACTGTTTTTT. Its protein is CASSPPDRDNEKLFF. Full variable domain (missing parts from reference TRBV5-1 and TRBJ1-4): KAGVTQTPRYLIKTRGQQVTLSCSPISGHRSVSWYQQTPGQGLQFLFEYFSETQRNKGNFPGRFSGRQFSNSRSEMNVSTLELGDSALYLCASSPPDRDNEKLFFGSGTQLSVL.

The chain couples TRBV7-6 to TRBJ1-1; no clear D gene. The CDR3 runs to 15 residues. Germline CDR1 is SGHVS and CDR2 is FNYEAQ. Trimming took off 0 bases at V and 4 bases at J, with 12 bases between the two ends. The CDR3 reads CASSLALDPGTEAFF. The DNA of the CDR3 is TGTGCCAGCAGCTTAGCTCTAGATCCGGGCACTGAAGCTTTCTTT. Drawing the rest from reference TRBV7-6 and TRBJ1-1, the complete variable domain is GAGVSQSPRYKVTKRGQDVALRCDPISGHVSLYWYRQALGQGPEFLTYFNYEAQQDKSGLPNDRFSAERPEGSISTLTIQRTEQRDSAMYRCASSLALDPGTEAFFGQGTRLTVV.

The chain has TRBV30 and TRBJ2-3; 10 nucleotides align to TRBD1. After removal of 3 bases from V and 3 bases from J, the junction contained 6 bases not matched to a gene. The germline gives CDR1 GTSNPN, CDR2 SVGIG (reference sequence). The CDR3 contains 15 residues. CDR3 residues: CAWRRQGAGTDTQYF. CDR3 coding DNA: TGTGCCTGGAGGAGACAGGGGGCTGGAACAGATACGCAGTATTTT. The full variable domain, in which reference TRBV30 and TRBJ2-3 provide the parts outside the CDR3, is SQTIHQWPATLVQPVGSPLSLECTVEGTSNPNLYWYRQAAGRGLQLLFYSVGIGQISSEVPQNLSASRPQDRQFILSSKKLLLSDSGFYLCAWRRQGAGTDTQYFGPGTRLTVL.

The rearrangement joins TRBV28 to TRBJ2-1, with 14 bases identical to TRBD2. The junction had 4 bases not matched to a gene; V was cut back by 5 bases and J by 1 base. Per germline, CDR1 MDHEN and CDR2 SYDVKM. The CDR3 loop spans 17 amino acids. CDR3 amino acids: CASSGGTSGRSYNEQFF. In DNA form, the CDR3 reads TGTGCCAGCAGTGGGGGGACTAGCGGGAGATCCTACAATGAGCAGTTCTTC.

The chain is built from TRBV9 and TRBJ2-1; 7 nucleotides align to TRBD2. This CDR3 is 15 amino acids long. The germline gives CDR1 SGDLS, CDR2 YYNGEE. Trimming removed 0 bases from V and 4 bases from J; junction bases left unmatched: 4. The chain's CDR3 is CASSVGDYQYNEQFF. The CDR3 DNA reads TGTGCCAGCAGCGTAGGGGACTATCAGTACAATGAGCAGTTCTTC.

The chain is built from TRBV7-2 and TRBJ2-7; TRBD1 is a possible D gene (5 bases). The V end lost 5 bases, the J end lost 1 base, and 12 bases lay between the germline ends. Germline CDR1 and CDR2: SGHTA and FQGNSA. CDR3 length equals 14 residues. The CDR3 region is CASSPDSGSYEQYF. CDR3 nucleotides: TGTGCCAGCAGCCCTGACAGTGGTTCCTACGAGCAGTACTTC.

CDR3 residues: CASSFRGGVTDGYTF. CDR3 DNA: TGTGCCAGCAGTTTCAGGGGCGGAGTCACCGATGGCTACACCTTC. V and J are TRBV27 and TRBJ1-2; a possible D gene is TRBD1 (6 bases). Germline V gene data show CDR1 as MNHEY and CDR2 as SMNVEV (reference sequence). This CDR3 is built from 15 residues. The V end was cut by 3 bases, the J end by 6 bases, with 17 bases between.

The CDR3 spells CASRNRDTSYEQYF. In DNA, the CDR3 is TGTGCCAGCAGGAACCGGGACACCAGCTACGAGCAGTACTTC. V gene TRBV2 combines with J gene TRBJ2-7; D is perhaps TRBD1 (6 bases). CDR1 SNHLY and CDR2 FYNNEI come from the germline V gene. Trimming pared 6 bases from V and 3 bases from J, leaving 15 bases between. The CDR3 runs 14 residues.

The V call is TRBV7-2, the J call TRBJ2-7; D remains unclear. The ends were cut back, 1 base at V and 3 bases at J, with 10 bases in the middle. CDR3 size: 14 residues. Germline-derived CDR1 and CDR2 are SGHTA and FQGNSA. For the CDR3, the DNA is TGTGCCAGCAGCTTAGTCTTAGGCCTCTACGAGCAGTACTTC. This sequence encodes CASSLVLGLYEQYF.

The chain links TRBV19 to TRBJ1-5; D may be TRBD1 (6 bases). The CDR3 has 18 residues. The germline V gene has CDR1 LNHDA and CDR2 SQIVND (reference sequence). V lost 0 bases, J lost 1 base, and 16 bases lay in between. The DNA of the CDR3 is TGTGCCAGTAGTATAGATGGAACAGGGTTTTGGAGCAATCAGCCCCAGCATTTT. Translating it yields CASSIDGTGFWSNQPQHF. Supplemented by reference TRBV19 and TRBJ1-5, the full variable domain reads DGGITQSPKYLFRKEGQNVTLSCEQNLNHDAMYWYRQDPGQGLRLIYYSQIVNDFQKGDIAEGYSVSREKKESFPLTVTSAQKNPTAFYLCASSIDGTGFWSNQPQHFGDGTRLSIL.

This clone was seen a few times. The V and J genes are TRBV5-6 and TRBJ2-7; TRBD1 matches at 10 bases. Per germline, CDR1 SGHDT and CDR2 YYEEEE. V lost 2 bases to trimming and J lost 3 bases; unmatched junction nucleotides: 17. The CDR3 is made up of 19 amino acids. The CDR3: CASSFGEGTGARPLYEQYF. The CDR3 nucleotides read TGTGCCAGCAGCTTCGGGGAAGGGACAGGGGCTCGCCCTCTCTACGAGCAGTACTTC.

This chain links TRBV24-1 with TRBJ2-3; a weak D match, TRBD1 (5 bases). CDR3 length: 11 residues. Trimming cost V 7 bases and J 11 bases, with 12 bases left between them. Germline assignment: CDR1 KGHDR and CDR2 SFDVKD. The CDR3 nucleotides read TGTGCCACCAGCGCAGGGATAGGGCAGTATTTT. This codes for CATSAGIGQYF.